Given below is one TCR beta chain in context. This sample stems from a study of T cell repertoires in cytomegalovirus infection. Study at large: CMV infection and matching HLA type were both indicated by public TCR beta signatures.

Using its own MiXCR run on the reads, TCRdb lists one record per CDR3 protein. The sample has almost 500,000 distinct CDR3 sequences, 10% to 12% seen once. The V and J ends lost 1 base and 4 bases respectively, with 17 bases between them. Germline CDR1 and CDR2: LNHDA and SQIVND (reference sequence). CDR3 length: 17 amino acids. The rearrangement links TRBV19 to TRBJ2-1; D might be TRBD1 or TRBD2, each matching 6 bases. The sequence was obtained from a human donor in good health (CMV status not recorded). Some clones in this sample may be carry-over from other donors' samples. Sequences were obtained from PBMCs. In DNA, the CDR3 is TGTGCCAGTAGTATAGGGGGGGCGGGACTTTTTTACAATGAGCAGTTCTTC. It specifies CASSIGGAGLFYNEQFF.